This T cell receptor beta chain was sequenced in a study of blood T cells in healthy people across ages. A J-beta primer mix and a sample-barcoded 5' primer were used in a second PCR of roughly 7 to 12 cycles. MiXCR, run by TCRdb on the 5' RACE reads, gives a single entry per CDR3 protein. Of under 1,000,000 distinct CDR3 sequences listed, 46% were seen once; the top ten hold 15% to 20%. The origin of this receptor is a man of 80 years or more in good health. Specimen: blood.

CDR3 loop: CASSVSLSYEQYF. The CDR3 region has the DNA TGTGCCAGCAGCGTATCCCTTTCCTACGAGCAGTACTTC. This sequence joins TRBV7-6 and TRBJ2-7; D ambiguous. CDR3 length: 13 amino acids. Germline V gene data show CDR1 as SGHVS and CDR2 as FNYEAQ. V was cut by 5 bases and J by 1 base, with 9 bases left in between.